These 6 T cell receptor beta chains came from one sample sequenced in a study of T cell changes during pregnancy in multiple sclerosis. Assay: immunoSEQ multiplex PCR; the TCRdb copy retains only in-frame clones and omits some. This sample has over 55,000 clones, with about 87% found just once. The specimen was peripheral blood from another person, used as feeder cells. The receptors shown here come from a human donor whose cells served as feeder cells for cultures in a pregnancy study.

This clone was detected once. V is TRBV5-6 and J is TRBJ2-1; D is possibly TRBD2 (6 bases). This CDR3 is built from 16 residues. V was pared by 3 bases and J by 5 bases, with 18 bases between. Germline lookup yields CDR1 SGHDT and CDR2 YYEEEE. The CDR3, as DNA: TGTGCCAGCAGCTGGACCTCATTGGGGGGTCACAATGAGCAGTTCTTC. It codes for CASSWTSLGGHNEQFF.

This chain uses TRBV6-5 with TRBJ2-7; 8 bases agree with TRBD1. From germline, CDR1 is MNHEY and CDR2 SVGAGI. This CDR3 has 12 residues. V shed 4 bases and J 9 bases; nucleotides not matched to a gene: 5. CDR3 DNA sequence: TGTGCCAGCAGTTCAACAGGGGGTGCGCAGTACTTC. This translates into CASSSTGGAQYF.

The V and J genes are TRBV27 and TRBJ1-1, with 7 bases identical to TRBD1. The V gene end was trimmed by 4 bases and the J gene end by 8 bases; junction bases not matched to a gene: 10. Per germline, CDR1 MNHEY and CDR2 SMNVEV (reference sequence). There are 14 residues in the CDR3. CDR3 sequence (DNA): TGTGCCAGCAGTTCTGCAGGGGGTGCTACAGAAGCTTTCTTT. It is translated as CASSSAGGATEAFF.

The chain combines TRBV19 with TRBJ2-2; D ambiguous. V was trimmed by 2 bases and J by 2 bases, leaving 6 bases between them. There are 14 residues in the CDR3. From germline, CDR1 is LNHDA and CDR2 SQIVND (reference sequence). CDR3 bases: TGTGCCAGTAGTATATATCCCAACACCGGGGAGCTGTTTTTT. This encodes CASSIYPNTGELFF.

The chain recombines TRBV6-6 with TRBJ1-1; no clear D gene. The germline gives CDR1 MNHNY, CDR2 SVGAGI (reference sequence). Trimming pared 0 bases from V and 3 bases from J, leaving 8 bases between. This CDR3 region has 14 residues. CDR3 amino acids: CASSYSRIDTEAFF. The CDR3 DNA reads as TGTGCCAGCAGTTACTCCAGGATCGACACTGAAGCTTTCTTT.

V and J are TRBV13 and TRBJ1-6, with 11 bases fitting TRBD1. The V and J ends lost 1 base and 7 bases, in that order; junction bases with no gene match: 12. CDR1 and CDR2 (germline): PRHDT, FYEKMQ (reference sequence). This CDR3 region has 19 residues. CDR3 in amino acids: CASSLAGTGGSEGNSPLHF. Written as DNA, the CDR3 is TGTGCCAGCAGCTTAGCGGGGACAGGGGGATCTGAAGGGAATTCACCCCTCCACTTT.